This T cell receptor beta chain stems from a study of blood T cell repertoires in COVID-19 (dated by TCRdb to 2018 to 2021). With regard to the full study: Samples covering the acute and convalescent phases of COVID-19 were provided by collaborators in the United States, Italy and Spain. The material from the prospective study consisted of cDNA or gDNA derived from T cells, B-cell-depleted T cells, or PBMCs. Subjects who had been exposed to COVID-19, were actively infected with it, or had recovered from it provided the deeply sampled blood TCRbeta repertoires that made up the dataset. The repertoires were released in a freely available public database intended as a resource for research on the immune response to SARS-CoV-2. The samples were drawn from the first 160 participants of the ongoing ImmuneRACE study and from 1,200 or so subjects provided by 6 global collaborators. A de-identified subject ID, COVID-19 status, age in years and sex were almost always included in the sample metadata. HLA class I and class II types, where available, came from metadata supplied by the sample provider rather than from assay-based typing. What the research found in general, with its limitations: Clinical and demographic metadata were provided uncurated, with the amount varying by source and participant.

Details on this clone: Its cognate antigen has yet to be identified. Base qualities are not provided; no much larger clone lies one nucleotide away.

There are 17 amino acids in the CDR3, from cysteine to phenylalanine inclusive. CDR3 DNA only is kept here, 51 bases in frame from base 1. CDR1 LGHDT and CDR2 YNNKEL are derived from the germline V gene (reference sequence). V sheds 6 bases and J sheds 7 bases, leaving 22 bases between their ends. Participants in the prospective study were enrolled through a virtual design, were aged about 18 to 100 years, and lived in fewer than 30 United States geographic areas. To assign participants to cohorts, the prospective study relied on clinical history that participants themselves reported in a screening survey and a study questionnaire. In the prospective study, whole blood, serum and a nasopharyngeal or oropharyngeal swab were collected from each participant by mobile phlebotomists. Prospective study participants could optionally give additional blood draws and questionnaires over an approximately two-month period. Blood samples from the prospective study were shipped frozen or at room temperature prior to DNA extraction.

The immunoSEQ Assay, a bias-controlled multiplex PCR, was used to amplify TCRbeta CDR3 regions from genomic DNA. Per the authors' processing: The number of nucleated cells in each sample was estimated from the amplification of reference gene primers within the assay. To quantify the absolute abundance of each unique TCRbeta CDR3 rearrangement, sequence reads were collapsed and filtered. For each sample, productive Simpson clonality was calculated as the square root of Simpson's diversity index across productive rearrangements. Imported from immuneACCESS, the table was reduced by TCRdb to in-frame sequences with V and J called. These copies leave out some clones; in studies compared against another copy, an unresolved V gene accounts for under half, and the cause of the remainder is not known. V and J calls and clone size come straight from that table; D and trimming were deduced from the DNA. The sample includes approximately 450,000 clones, with 70% to 90% observed a single time. 1.5% to 2% of the sample rests with the top ten.

The sequence is built from TRBV3-1 (or the pseudogene TRBV3-2) and TRBJ1-6; TRBD1 is a weak D gene call, 5 bases matching. Sequenced material: PBMCs or T cells enriched from blood (not recorded which). This receptor was identified in a woman under 30 with acute COVID-19. This receptor has the CDR3 CASSPGPILVGNSPLHF. In nucleotides, the sequence is TGTGCCAGCAGTCCAGGGCCTATACTGGTGGGAAATTCACCCCTCCACTTT.